This TCR beta chain was captured by sequencing in a study of blood T cell repertoires in COVID-19. The repertoire was sequenced with immunoSEQ multiplex PCR; TCRdb's copy has only in-frame clones and lacks some. The sample records 20,000 to 25,000 clones, approximately 91% being singletons. There are 16 residues in the CDR3. Germline CDR1 SGHRS, CDR2 YFSETQ. V dropped 3 bases and J dropped 7; count of bases not matched to a gene: 9. The specimen was peripheral blood. The TCR sequence derives from a human donor in a cohort sampled during active COVID-19. The donor label of this sample is uncertain. The rearrangement uses TRBV5-1 and TRBJ1-4, with TRBD1 matching 10 bases. The CDR3 coding sequence is TGCGCCAGCAGCTACCGACAGGGGGCGAGGGGTGAAAAACTGTTTTTT. Its translation is CASSYRQGARGEKLFF.